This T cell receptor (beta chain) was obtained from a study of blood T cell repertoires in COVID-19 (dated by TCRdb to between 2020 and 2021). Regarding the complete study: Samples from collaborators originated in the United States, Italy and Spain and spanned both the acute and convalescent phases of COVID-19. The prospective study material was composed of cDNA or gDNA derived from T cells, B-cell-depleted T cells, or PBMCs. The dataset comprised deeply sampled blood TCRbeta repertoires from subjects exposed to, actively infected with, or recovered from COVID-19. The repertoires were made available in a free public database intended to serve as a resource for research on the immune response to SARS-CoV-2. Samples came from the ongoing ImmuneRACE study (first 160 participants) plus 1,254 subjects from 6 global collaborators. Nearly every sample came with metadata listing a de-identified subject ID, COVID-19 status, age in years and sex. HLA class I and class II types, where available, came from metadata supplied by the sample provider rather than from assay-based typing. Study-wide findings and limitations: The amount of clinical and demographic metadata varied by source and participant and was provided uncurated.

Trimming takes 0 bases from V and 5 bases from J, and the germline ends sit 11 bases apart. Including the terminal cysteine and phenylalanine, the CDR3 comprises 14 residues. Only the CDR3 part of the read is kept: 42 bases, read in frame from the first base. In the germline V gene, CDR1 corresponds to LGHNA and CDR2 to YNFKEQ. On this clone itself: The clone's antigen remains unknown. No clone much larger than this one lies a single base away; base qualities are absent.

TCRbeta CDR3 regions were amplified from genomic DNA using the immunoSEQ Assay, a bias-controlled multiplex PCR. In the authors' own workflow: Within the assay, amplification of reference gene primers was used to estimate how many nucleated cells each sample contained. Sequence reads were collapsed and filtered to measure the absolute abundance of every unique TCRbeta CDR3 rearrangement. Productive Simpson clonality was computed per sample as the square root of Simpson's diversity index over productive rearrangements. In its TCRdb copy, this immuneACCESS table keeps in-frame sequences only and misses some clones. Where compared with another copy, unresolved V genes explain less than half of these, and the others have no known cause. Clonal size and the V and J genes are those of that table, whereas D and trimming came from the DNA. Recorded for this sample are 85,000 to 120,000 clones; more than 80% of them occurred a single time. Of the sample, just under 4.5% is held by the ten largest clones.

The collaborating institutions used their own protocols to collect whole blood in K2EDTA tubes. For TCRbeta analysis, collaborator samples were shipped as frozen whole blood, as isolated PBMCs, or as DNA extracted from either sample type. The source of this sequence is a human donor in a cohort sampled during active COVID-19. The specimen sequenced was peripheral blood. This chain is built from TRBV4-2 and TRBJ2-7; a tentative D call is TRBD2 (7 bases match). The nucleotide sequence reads TGTGCCAGCAGCCAAGATTTAGGGGGGGACGAGCAGTACTTC. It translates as CASSQDLGGDEQYF.